The clone carrying this T cell receptor beta chain was seen a few times. Its antigen remains unknown. V lost 6 bases and J 4 bases, leaving 13 bases between the germline ends. Germline V lookup: CDR1 LNHDA, CDR2 SQIVND (reference sequence). The CDR3 runs to 13 residues. These data come from a study of response to subunit inactivated influenza vaccine. Whole-study results and caveats: The study's authors posited that every seasonal influenza vaccination enlists few new T cells.

TCRdb re-derived calls from the RT-PCR reads in MiXCR, one entry per CDR3 protein. The sample shows around 520,000 distinct CDR3 sequences, 12% of them seen only once. The V gene is TRBV19, the J gene TRBJ2-7, with a weak D call TRBD2 (6 bases). The TCR sequence derives from a man aged 50-60 years who received an inactivated influenza vaccine. Sample: PBMCs from blood, taken on the day of vaccination. The CDR3 DNA sequence: TGTGCCAGTAGCCCGGAGGGCAGGTACGAGCAGTACTTC. It is translated as CASSPEGRYEQYF.